These 22 T cell receptor beta chains came from one sample sequenced in a study of somatic mutations in cytotoxic T cells in rheumatoid arthritis. The table came from immunoSEQ multiplex PCR; TCRdb's copy has only in-frame clones and leaves some out. The table lists roughly 16,000 clones, around 80% of them singletons. The sequenced sample consisted of CD8+ T cells sorted from blood. Receptors were obtained from a woman in her forties or fifties with rheumatoid arthritis.

The chain recombines TRBV11-2 with TRBJ2-2; D is unresolved. The CDR3 has 14 residues. The V and J ends lost 5 bases and 3 bases respectively, with 10 bases between them. Germline CDR1 SGHAT, CDR2 FQNNGV. The CDR3 loop is CASSTPRDTGELFF. For the CDR3, the DNA is TGTGCCAGCAGCACCCCCAGAGACACCGGGGAGCTGTTTTTT.

The chain links TRBV4-1 to TRBJ2-1; D assignment may be TRBD1 or TRBD2 (5 bases each). Trimming cost V 4 bases and J 3 bases, with 10 bases left between them. CDR1 is MGHRA, CDR2 YSYEKL, per germline. The CDR3 length is 14 residues. The chain's CDR3 is CASSLERGYNEQFF. The CDR3 nucleotides are TGCGCCAGCAGCCTAGAGAGGGGCTACAATGAGCAGTTCTTC.

The chain uses TRBV27 and TRBJ2-7; TRBD2 might be the D (7 bases). Trimming took off 6 bases at V and 4 bases at J, with 13 bases between the two ends. This CDR3 contains 13 residues. Germline-derived CDR1 and CDR2 are MNHEY and SMNVEV (reference sequence). In DNA, the CDR3 is TGTGCCAGCAGGTACAGGGAGGGTTACGAGCAGTACTTC. Its protein is CASRYREGYEQYF.

The chain has TRBV6-5 and TRBJ1-3, with no clear D. Trimming took 5 bases from V and 2 from J, leaving 7 bases between them. This CDR3 region has 13 residues. Per the germline V gene, CDR1 is MNHEY and CDR2 is SVGAGI. CDR3 nucleotides: TGTGCCAGCAGTACAAGTACTGGAAACACCATATATTTT. It is translated as CASSTSTGNTIYF.

The V call is TRBV5-1, the J call TRBJ2-3; no reliable D call. The ends were cut back, 1 base at V and 2 bases at J, with 8 bases in the middle. Germline-derived CDR1 and CDR2 are SGHRS and YFSETQ. This CDR3 contains 14 residues. The CDR3 DNA follows: TGCGCCAGCAGCTTGACGGAGCCCACAGATACGCAGTATTTT. Protein product: CASSLTEPTDTQYF.

The chain links TRBV9 to TRBJ1-3; D not certain. V was shortened by 2 bases and J by 4 bases, with 7 bases between the two germline ends. The V gene's germline CDR1 is SGDLS and CDR2 YYNGEE. The CDR3 consists of 13 residues. This CDR3 reads CASSVGVGNTIYF. As DNA, the CDR3 is TGTGCCAGCAGCGTCGGTGTCGGAAACACCATATATTTT.

The chain couples TRBV9 to TRBJ2-2, with D uncertain. The V end was cut by 0 bases, the J end by 7 bases, with 4 bases between. Looked up from germline, CDR1 is SGDLS and CDR2 is YYNGEE. This CDR3 is built from 12 residues. The CDR3 spells CASSVGSGELFF. CDR3 sequence (DNA): TGTGCCAGCAGCGTAGGCAGCGGGGAGCTGTTTTTT.

The chain employs TRBV27 and TRBJ1-1; perhaps TRBD1 as D (5 bases). Trimming pared 4 bases from V and 1 base from J, leaving 10 bases between. Germline V gene data show CDR1 as MNHEY and CDR2 as SMNVEV (reference sequence). This CDR3 is built from 14 residues. CDR3 loop: CASSWGVGNTEAFF. The CDR3 DNA is TGTGCCAGCAGTTGGGGGGTAGGGAACACTGAAGCTTTCTTT.

This chain links TRBV9 with TRBJ2-3; 7 bases map to TRBD2. CDR3 size: 14 residues. V lost 0 bases, J lost 4 bases, and 2 bases stayed unmatched. Germline values: CDR1 SGDLS, CDR2 YYNGEE. CDR3 DNA: TGTGCCAGCAGCGTAGAGGGACTATCAGATACGCAGTATTTT. Its protein product is CASSVEGLSDTQYF.

This chain links TRBV2 with TRBJ2-1, with 11 bases lining up with TRBD2. CDR1 and CDR2 (germline): SNHLY, FYNNEI. The CDR3 consists of 16 residues. V lost 1 base and J lost 7; bases outside the gene matches: 6. The CDR3 DNA follows: TGTGCCAGCAGTGAAGGGTCGGGACTAGCGGAGAATGAGCAGTTCTTC. Amino acids: CASSEGSGLAENEQFF. The full variable domain, in which reference TRBV2 and TRBJ2-1 provide the parts outside the CDR3, is EPEVTQTPSHQVTQMGQEVILRCVPISNHLYFYWYRQILGQKVEFLVSFYNNEISEKSEIFDDQFSVERPDGSNFTLKIRSTKLEDSAMYFCASSEGSGLAENEQFFGPGTRLTVL.

The chain joins TRBV6-4 to TRBJ2-3; tentatively, D is TRBD1 (6 bases). CDR1 is MRHNA and CDR2 is SNTAGT in the germline V gene. Trimming took off 0 bases at V and 4 bases at J, with 11 bases between the two ends. There are 15 residues in the CDR3. CDR3 coding DNA: TGTGCCAGCAGTGACTCGGCAGGGGACCCAGATACGCAGTATTTT. It translates to CASSDSAGDPDTQYF.

The V gene is TRBV15, the J gene TRBJ1-1; tentative D call: TRBD1 (6 bases). The V end was cut by 2 bases, the J end by 3 bases, with 16 bases between. CDR1 is LNHNV and CDR2 is YYDKDF in the germline V gene (reference sequence). CDR3 size: 16 residues. The CDR3 loop reads CATSRNFRGGDTEAFF. DNA for the CDR3: TGTGCCACCAGCAGAAACTTTAGGGGGGGGGACACTGAAGCTTTCTTT.

The chain links TRBV27 to TRBJ1-6; D remains ambiguous. Germline values: CDR1 MNHEY, CDR2 SMNVEV (reference sequence). The V end lost 3 bases, the J end lost 12 bases, and 9 bases lay between the germline ends. CDR3 size: 12 residues. Here the CDR3 DNA reads TGTGCCAGCAGTTTTTCCAGGAGACCCCTCCACTTT. This codes for CASSFSRRPLHF.

The V call is TRBV6-5, the J call TRBJ2-1; no clear D gene. CDR3 length equals 15 residues. The V and J ends lost 6 bases and 1 base respectively, with 13 bases between them. Per the germline V gene, CDR1 is MNHEY and CDR2 is SVGAGI. CDR3 sequence reads: CASRPFSASYNEQFF. CDR3 nucleotides: TGTGCCAGCAGACCTTTTAGTGCGTCCTACAATGAGCAGTTCTTC.

The chain links TRBV6-5 to TRBJ1-1, with TRBD1 identical over 8 bases. After removal of 7 bases from V and 4 bases from J, the junction contained 5 bases not matched to a gene. CDR1 MNHEY and CDR2 SVGAGI come from the germline V gene. This CDR3 region has 13 residues. CDR3 sequence: CASTQGGGTEAFF. CDR3 in DNA: TGTGCCAGCACACAGGGGGGGGGCACTGAAGCTTTCTTT.

The V call is TRBV7-2, the J call TRBJ2-3; 8 bases are shared with TRBD2. The CDR3 loop spans 14 amino acids. Germline trimming cut 7 bases from V and 8 bases from J; bases unmatched to any gene: 11. Germline loops: CDR1 SGHTA, CDR2 FQGNSA. CDR3 amino acids: CASTPGGAGGTQYF. For the CDR3, the DNA is TGTGCCAGCACCCCTGGGGGGGCGGGGGGTACGCAGTATTTT. Full variable domain (rest looked up from reference TRBV7-2 and TRBJ2-3): GAGVSQSPSNKVTEKGKDVELRCDPISGHTALYWYRQSLGQGLEFLIYFQGNSAPDKSGLPSDRFSAERTGGSVSTLTIQRTQQEDSAVYLCASTPGGAGGTQYFGPGTRLTVL.

This chain links TRBV4-3 with TRBJ2-1, with TRBD1 matching over 8 bases. J was trimmed by 7 bases and V by 3 bases; bases with no gene match: 2. The CDR3 has 13 amino acids. Germline CDR1 and CDR2: LGHNA and YSLEER. The CDR3 nucleotides read TGCGCCAGCAGCCAGACAGGGGTGAATGAGCAGTTCTTC. Its translation is CASSQTGVNEQFF.

The chain links TRBV7-2 to TRBJ2-1, with 14 bases lining up with TRBD2. The germline V gene has CDR1 SGHTA and CDR2 FQGNSA. The CDR3 consists of 16 residues. Trimming at V came to 0 bases and at J to 5 bases, leaving 0 bases not matched to a gene. CDR3: CASSLAGLAGDNEQFF. Written as DNA, the CDR3 is TGTGCCAGCAGCTTAGCGGGACTAGCGGGGGACAATGAGCAGTTCTTC.

The chain has TRBV19 and TRBJ1-1; 11 bases line up with TRBD1. CDR1 and CDR2 from the germline V gene are LNHDA and SQIVND (reference sequence). The CDR3 sequence is 13 residues long. The ends lost 6 bases at V and 4 bases at J; junction bases unmatched: 1. The CDR3 is CASRGTGGTEAFF. CDR3 nucleotides: TGTGCCAGTAGGGGGACAGGGGGCACTGAAGCTTTCTTT.

The chain carries TRBV30 and TRBJ2-3, with 10 bases aligning to TRBD2. There are 19 residues in the CDR3. V gave up 2 bases and J gave up 5 bases; unmatched junction bases: 19. CDR1 and CDR2 from the germline V gene are GTSNPN and SVGIG (reference sequence). The CDR3 DNA reads as TGTGCCTGGAGTCCAGGGGGTTGGAGCGGGAGGGCCCTCGTAGATACGCAGTATTTT. This encodes CAWSPGGWSGRALVDTQYF.

The chain has TRBV27 and TRBJ2-3; 9 bases align to TRBD1. The CDR3 totals 16 residues. CDR1 MNHEY and CDR2 SMNVEV come from the germline V gene (reference sequence). V shed 4 bases, J shed 2 bases, and the junction held 7 bases outside the gene matches. This chain's CDR3 is CASSSNRGRPTDTQYF. In nucleotides, the CDR3 is TGTGCCAGCAGTTCAAACAGGGGGCGGCCCACAGATACGCAGTATTTT.

This chain's CDR3 is CASSLWSGSNEAFF. The CDR3 DNA is TGTGCCAGCAGTTTATGGTCAGGGAGTAATGAAGCTTTCTTT. The chain uses TRBV28 and TRBJ1-1, with D perhaps TRBD1 (5 bases). Trimming shortened V by 0 bases and J by 7 bases, and 12 bases separated the two germline ends. The CDR3 is made up of 14 amino acids. Per germline, CDR1 MDHEN and CDR2 SYDVKM.